This TCR beta chain derives from a study of cytomegalovirus exposure and HLA in healthy donors. General study results and limits: TCR beta sequences numbering under 20,000 were associated with HLA alleles at 0.05 false discovery rate in a later analysis.

Vbeta (60) and Jbeta (13) primers were used in the PCR. Profiling relied on immunoSEQ multiplex PCR, and the TCRdb table lists in-frame clones only, not all of them. The table records approximately 150,000 clones, over 55% of them present only once. For this clone: What it binds is not known. One end of the junction varies from germline; a read error may be responsible.

CDR1 MGHDK and CDR2 SYGVNS come from the germline V gene. The CDR3 runs 12 residues. The sequencing sample was made of PBMCs. V usage is TRBV25-1 and J usage is TRBJ1-2; TRBD1 might be the D (6 bases). The sequence was collected from a man between 35 and 55 years old in good health and CMV-seronegative. As DNA, the CDR3 is TGTGCCAGCAGGGGGGGGCTCAGTGGCTACCCCTTC. It is translated as CASRGGLSGYPF.